The 20 T cell receptor beta chains given below trace back to one sample, sequenced in a study of human T cells and chemical hapten exposure. Sample time point: pre-sensitization, week 0. Noted treatment: therapeutic diphenylcyclopropenone sensitization with weekly scalp DPC. MiXCR was run by TCRdb on the RACE reads, yielding one entry per CDR3 protein. The repertoire holds about 290,000 distinct CDR3 sequences, with 7.5% to 8% as singletons. This specimen consisted of whole blood, obtained in connection with sensitization to the hapten diphenylcyclopropenone (DPC). The source is a young man with alopecia areata. Some clones in this sample may be carry-over from other donors' samples.

J is TRBJ2-5 and V is TRBV5-1; D perhaps matches TRBD2 (6 bases). Trimming pared 0 bases from V and 5 bases from J, leaving 14 bases between. This CDR3 is 15 amino acids long. From germline, CDR1 is SGHRS and CDR2 YFSETQ. For the CDR3, the DNA is TGCGCCAGCAGCTTGGCCTGGAGGGCTGCTGAGACCCAGTACTTC. Protein: CASSLAWRAAETQYF.

This clonotype has ten or more counts. The rearrangement joins TRBV20-1 to TRBJ1-5; 7 bases are shared with TRBD1. The germline V gene encodes CDR1 DFQATT and CDR2 SNEGSKA (reference sequence). The CDR3 spans 17 residues. With V trimmed by 2 bases and J by 0 bases, 10 bases remained unmatched. The CDR3 sequence is CSARNRTGRTSNQPQHF. Here the CDR3 DNA reads TGCAGTGCTAGAAATCGGACAGGTCGGACTAGCAATCAGCCCCAGCATTTT.

This clonotype appeared a few times. This sequence joins TRBV7-9 and TRBJ1-6; a possible D gene is TRBD1 (6 bases). V was trimmed by 1 base and J by 7 bases, leaving 14 bases between them. CDR3 length equals 16 residues. Germline assignment: CDR1 SEHNR and CDR2 FQNEAQ (reference sequence). In DNA, the CDR3 is TGTGCCAGCAGCTTAGAAGGGGGGGCATCAAATTCACCCCTCCACTTT. It yields the protein CASSLEGGASNSPLHF.

This clonotype appeared a few times. V usage is TRBV2 and J usage is TRBJ2-5; 7 bases agree with TRBD1. CDR1 and CDR2 from the germline V gene are SNHLY and FYNNEI. V lost 7 bases, J lost 4 bases, and 6 bases stayed unmatched. CDR3 length: 13 residues. The CDR3 sequence: CASILWTGETQYF. The CDR3 coding sequence is TGTGCCAGCATCCTTTGGACAGGAGAGACCCAGTACTTC.

The chain carries TRBV5-4 and TRBJ1-1; D is unresolved. This CDR3 is built from 11 residues. Trimming removed 5 bases at V and 6 bases at J, with 8 bases between. From germline, CDR1 is SGHNT and CDR2 YYREEE (reference sequence). CDR3 DNA: TGTGCCAGCAGGGGAAACGCTGAAGCTTTCTTT. This codes for CASRGNAEAFF.

This clonotype has at least ten counts. The chain joins TRBV6-2 or TRBV6-3 to TRBJ1-5, with D maybe TRBD1 (5 bases). V lost 4 bases, J lost 0 bases, and 19 bases lay in between. In germline, CDR1 is MNHEY, CDR2 SVGEGT. The CDR3 extends over 18 amino acids. This chain's CDR3 is CASSSQGWRPYSNQPQHF. As DNA, the CDR3 is TGTGCCAGCAGTTCCCAGGGCTGGAGGCCCTATAGCAATCAGCCCCAGCATTTT.

This chain uses TRBV27 with TRBJ1-6; D not resolved. The CDR3 length is 17 residues. The germline V gene encodes CDR1 MNHEY and CDR2 SMNVEV (reference sequence). The V end was cut by 0 bases, the J end by 11 bases, with 20 bases between. DNA of the CDR3: TGTGCCAGCAGTTTATCGGTTAGCAGAGGAATAGGTCCACCCCTCCACTTT. This encodes CASSLSVSRGIGPPLHF.

The chain carries TRBV7-3 and TRBJ1-5; no clear D. From germline, CDR1 is SGHTA and CDR2 FQGTGA. Trimming stripped 6 bases from V and 5 bases from J, with 11 bases between. The CDR3 extends over 13 amino acids. CDR3 nucleotide sequence: TGTGCCAGCAGTCCAGACGGTTATCAGCCCCAGCATTTT. Encoded protein: CASSPDGYQPQHF.

This chain connects TRBV20-1 to TRBJ1-4; 9 bases fit TRBD1. Germline-derived CDR1 and CDR2 are DFQATT and SNEGSKA (reference sequence). The CDR3 has 12 residues. V was clipped by 5 bases and J by 7 bases; unmatched bases: 2. The CDR3 nucleotides read TGCAGTGCTGGACAGGGGATTGAAAAACTGTTTTTT. Amino acid sequence: CSAGQGIEKLFF.

This clonotype was seen a handful of times. This chain links TRBV7-2 with TRBJ1-4; D is undetermined. The V gene's germline CDR1 is SGHTA and CDR2 FQGNSA. Trimming took 5 bases from V and 7 from J, leaving 14 bases between them. The CDR3 consists of 14 residues. The DNA of the CDR3 is TGTGCCAGCAGCCCCGAGCGCAGTTCTGAAAAACTGTTTTTT. This gives the protein CASSPERSSEKLFF.

The V call is TRBV2, the J call TRBJ1-1, with D uncertain. This CDR3 has 11 amino acids. V gave up 7 bases and J gave up 11 bases, with 14 bases separating them. The V gene's germline CDR1 is SNHLY and CDR2 FYNNEI. CDR3 coding DNA: TGTGCCAGCACTTTAGACCGTTTTGCTTTCTTT. The encoded protein is CASTLDRFAFF.

This clonotype came up a few times. CDR3 residues: CASSPGRGFTDTQYF. The CDR3 bases are TGTGCCAGCAGCCCCGGCAGGGGGTTCACAGATACGCAGTATTTT. The V and J genes are TRBV14 and TRBJ2-3; 7 nucleotides match TRBD1. The CDR3 has 15 residues. V was pared by 4 bases and J by 2 bases, with 6 bases of the junction left unmatched. Germline V gene lookup returns CDR1 SGHDN and CDR2 FVKESK.

The chain employs TRBV12-3 or TRBV12-4 and TRBJ2-1, with D possibly being TRBD2 (6 bases). Between the trimmed V and J ends, which lost 5 bases and 0 bases, there was a span of 14 bases. The CDR3 totals 16 residues. The DNA for the CDR3 is TGTGCCAGCAGTCCCCGACACGGGAGCTCCTACAATGAGCAGTTCTTC. Translated: CASSPRHGSSYNEQFF.

The rearrangement uses TRBV4-3 and TRBJ2-1; D remains ambiguous. Per the germline V gene, CDR1 is LGHNA and CDR2 is YSLEER. V was cut by 1 base and J by 4 bases, with 5 bases left in between. This CDR3 contains 13 residues. The CDR3 here is CASSQVYYNEQFF. The CDR3 nucleotides read TGCGCCAGCAGCCAAGTGTATTACAATGAGCAGTTCTTC.

The chain joins TRBV19 to TRBJ2-3; D perhaps matches TRBD1 (6 bases). The CDR3 covers 15 residues. V was trimmed by 5 bases and J by 2 bases, leaving 14 bases between them. Germline assignment: CDR1 LNHDA and CDR2 SQIVND (reference sequence). CDR3 amino acids: CASSEGDRHTDTQYF. The CDR3 region has the DNA TGTGCCAGTAGTGAGGGCGACAGGCACACAGATACGCAGTATTTT.

V and J are TRBV4-3 and TRBJ1-2; 9 bases align to TRBD1. Germline-derived CDR1 and CDR2 are LGHNA and YSLEER. Trimming at V came to 1 base and at J to 4 bases, leaving 16 bases not matched to a gene. The CDR3 totals 19 residues. CDR3 DNA: TGCGCCAGCAGCCAAGGGGGATTACAGGGGGCAGGAAGCACCTATGGCTACACCTTC. As protein: CASSQGGLQGAGSTYGYTF.

The chain is built from TRBV6-2 or TRBV6-3 and TRBJ2-5; no clear D gene. V was trimmed by 2 bases and J by 0 bases, leaving 16 bases between them. This CDR3 region has 17 residues. The germline CDR1 and CDR2 sequences are MNHEY and SVGEGT. The CDR3 nucleotides read TGTGCCAGCAGTTACAGGCAGGCCTACACGTACCAAGAGACCCAGTACTTC. Translating it yields CASSYRQAYTYQETQYF.

This clonotype was detected ten times or more. The gene calls are TRBV4-1 and TRBJ1-3; a possible D gene is TRBD1 (6 bases). Germline V CDR1 and CDR2: MGHRA, YSYEKL. This CDR3 has 17 residues. Trimming left V 3 bases short and J 3 bases short, with 18 bases between. This CDR3 is CASSQPLTGADGNTIYF. DNA of the CDR3: TGCGCCAGCAGCCAGCCCCTGACAGGCGCGGATGGAAACACCATATATTTT.

This clonotype was seen repeatedly, ten times or more. The rearrangement joins TRBV7-2 to TRBJ1-6, with 7 bases fitting TRBD1. The CDR3 sequence is 15 residues long. The germline gives CDR1 SGHTA, CDR2 FQGNSA. The J segment lost 4 bases and the V segment lost 6 bases, leaving 6 bases of the junction unmatched. The CDR3 DNA sequence: TGTGCCAGCAGAAGACAGGGCAATTATAATTCACCCCTCCACTTT. Its protein is CASRRQGNYNSPLHF.

The CDR3 spells CSARDQEGSYGYTF. The CDR3, as DNA: TGCAGTGCTAGAGATCAAGAGGGAAGCTATGGCTACACCTTC. The chain combines TRBV20-1 with TRBJ1-2; D is unclear. The V end was cut by 0 bases, the J end by 4 bases, with 12 bases between. CDR3 size: 14 residues. CDR1 is DFQATT, CDR2 SNEGSKA, per germline (reference sequence).